This entry describes one T cell receptor (beta chain). Its specificity is unknown. TCRdb's copy holds only in-frame clones and misses some; the assay was immunoSEQ multiplex PCR. Seen here are roughly 2.5 million clones, around 90% observed once, and the top ten hold over 0.12%. This entry is derived from a study of shared clonotypes between healthy human individuals. General observations from the study: Naive subsets typically showed greater estimated richness than memory subsets. The naive CD4 repertoires of a few donors were compared, and around 4.7% of clonotypes were shared.

Germline values: CDR1 MNHEY, CDR2 SVGAGI. The CDR3 sequence is 15 residues long. V lost 3 bases and J 0 bases, leaving 12 bases between the germline ends. The chain carries TRBV6-5 and TRBJ2-7; no reliable D call. The sequenced sample was naive CD4+ T cells sorted from blood. Subset described: CD45RA+ positively selected. This receptor was obtained from a man aged 18-30 years in good health. In DNA, the CDR3 is TGTGCCAGCAGTTATGACGGCAGCACCTCCTACGAGCAGTACTTC. This translates into CASSYDGSTSYEQYF.